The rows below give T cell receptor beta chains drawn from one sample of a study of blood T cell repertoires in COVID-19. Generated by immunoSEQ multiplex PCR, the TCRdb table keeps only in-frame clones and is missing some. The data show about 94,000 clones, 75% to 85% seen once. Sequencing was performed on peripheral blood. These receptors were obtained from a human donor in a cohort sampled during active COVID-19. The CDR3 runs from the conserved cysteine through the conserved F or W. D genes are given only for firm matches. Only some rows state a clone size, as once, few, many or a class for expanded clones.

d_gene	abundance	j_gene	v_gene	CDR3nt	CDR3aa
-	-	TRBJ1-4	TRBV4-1	TGCGCCAGCAGCCAAGAACAGGTCGAAAAACTGTTTTTT	CASSQEQVEKLFF
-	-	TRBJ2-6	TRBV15	TGTGCCACCAGCAGAGACATAGCCGGGGCCAACGTCCTGACTTTC	CATSRDIAGANVLTF
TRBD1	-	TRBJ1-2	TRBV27	TGTGCCAGCAGAATGGGACAGATCAACTATGGCTACACCTTC	CASRMGQINYGYTF
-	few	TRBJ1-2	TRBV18	TGTGCCAGCTCACCATCGGGAGCTGGCTACACCTTC	CASSPSGAGYTF
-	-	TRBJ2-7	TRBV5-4	TGTGCCAGCAGCTTGGATGCAGGCGAGCAGTACTTC	CASSLDAGEQYF
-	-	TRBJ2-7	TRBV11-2	TGTGCCAGCAGCGGTCTAACGCGCGCTCGGGAGCAGTACTTC	CASSGLTRAREQYF
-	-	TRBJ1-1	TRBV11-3	TGTGCCAGCAGCTTATCCCCACAGGGGAACACTGAAGCTTTCTTT	CASSLSPQGNTEAFF
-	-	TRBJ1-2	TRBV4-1	TGCGCCAGCAGCCAAGATGGGGGGGCTGCCTATGGCTACACCTTC	CASSQDGGAAYGYTF
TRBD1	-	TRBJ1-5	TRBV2	TGTGCCAGCAAAGGGGGCGGCAATCAGCCCCAGCATTTT	CASKGGGNQPQHF
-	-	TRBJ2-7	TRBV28	TGTGCCAGCGAGTCCCTTAACAGGCCCTACGAGCAGTACTTC	CASESLNRPYEQYF
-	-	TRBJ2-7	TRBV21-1	TGTGCCAGCAGCAACGCACAGGTCGTAGTCTACGAGCAGTACTTC	CASSNAQVVVYEQYF
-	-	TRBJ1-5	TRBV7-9	TGTGCCAGCAGCCGGAGCGACGGAGGGGTCAATCAGCCCCAGCATTTT	CASSRSDGGVNQPQHF
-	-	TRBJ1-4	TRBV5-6	TGTGCCAGCAGCTTGGGCAGGCCCAATGAAAAACTGTTTTTT	CASSLGRPNEKLFF
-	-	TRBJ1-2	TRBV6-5	TGTGCCAGCAGCCTTCATCCAGGCTATGGCTACACCTTC	CASSLHPGYGYTF